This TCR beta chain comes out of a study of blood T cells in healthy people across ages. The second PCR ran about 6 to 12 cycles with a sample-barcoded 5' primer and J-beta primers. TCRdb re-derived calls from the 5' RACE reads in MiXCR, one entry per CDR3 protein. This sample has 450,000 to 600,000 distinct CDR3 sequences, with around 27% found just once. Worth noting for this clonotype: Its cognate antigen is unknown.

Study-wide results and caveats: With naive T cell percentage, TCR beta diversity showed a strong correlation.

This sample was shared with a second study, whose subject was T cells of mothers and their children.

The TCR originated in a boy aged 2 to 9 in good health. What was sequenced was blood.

CDR3 amino acids: CSARRLASGDEQFF. The DNA for the CDR3 is TGCAGTGCTAGACGACTAGCTTCGGGCGATGAGCAGTTCTTC. V and J are TRBV20-1 and TRBJ2-7; 7 nucleotides match TRBD2. The better agreement between TRBJ2-1 and the DNA end casts doubt on the J call. The CDR3 has 14 residues. The germline V gene encodes CDR1 DFQATT and CDR2 SNEGSKA (reference sequence).